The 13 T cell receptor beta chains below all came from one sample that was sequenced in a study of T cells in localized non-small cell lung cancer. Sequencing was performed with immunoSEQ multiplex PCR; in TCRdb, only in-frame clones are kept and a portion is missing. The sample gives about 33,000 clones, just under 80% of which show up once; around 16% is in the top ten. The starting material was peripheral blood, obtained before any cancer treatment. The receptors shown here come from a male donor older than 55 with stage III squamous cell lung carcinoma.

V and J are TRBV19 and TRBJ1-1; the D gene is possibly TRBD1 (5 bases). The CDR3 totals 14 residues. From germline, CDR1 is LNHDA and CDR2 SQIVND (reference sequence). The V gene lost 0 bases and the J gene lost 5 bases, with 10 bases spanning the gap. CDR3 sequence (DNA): TGTGCCAGTAGTATAGATGGGGGTAGGACTGAAGCTTTCTTT. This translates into CASSIDGGRTEAFF.

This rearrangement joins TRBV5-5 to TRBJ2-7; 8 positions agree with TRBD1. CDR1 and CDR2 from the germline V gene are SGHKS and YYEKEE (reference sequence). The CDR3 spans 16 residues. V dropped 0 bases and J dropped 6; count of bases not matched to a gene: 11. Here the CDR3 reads CASSLEWTGKIGEQYF. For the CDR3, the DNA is TGTGCCAGCAGCTTGGAGTGGACAGGGAAAATTGGCGAGCAGTACTTC.

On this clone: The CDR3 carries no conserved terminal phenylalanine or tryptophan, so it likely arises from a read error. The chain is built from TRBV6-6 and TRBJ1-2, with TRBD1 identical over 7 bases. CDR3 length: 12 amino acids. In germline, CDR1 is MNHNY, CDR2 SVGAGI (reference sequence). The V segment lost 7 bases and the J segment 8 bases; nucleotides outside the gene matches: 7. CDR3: CASTDRVGGYTS. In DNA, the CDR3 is TGTGCCAGCACCGACAGGGTCGGGGGCTACACCTCC.

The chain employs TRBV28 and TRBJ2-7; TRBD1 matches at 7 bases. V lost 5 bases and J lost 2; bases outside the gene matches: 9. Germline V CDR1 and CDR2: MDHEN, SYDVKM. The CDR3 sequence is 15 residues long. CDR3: CASSSLGGLPYEQYF. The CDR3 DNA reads TGTGCCAGCAGTAGTTTAGGGGGCCTACCCTACGAGCAGTACTTC. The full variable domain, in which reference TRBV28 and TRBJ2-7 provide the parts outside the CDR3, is DVKVTQSSRYLVKRTGEKVFLECVQDMDHENMFWYRQDPGLGLRLIYFSYDVKMKEKGDIPEGYSVSREKKERFSLILESASTNQTSMYLCASSSLGGLPYEQYFGPGTRLTVT.

The CDR3 DNA follows: TGTGCCAGCAGCTGGGCCTCTTGGACAGGGAACTCACCCCTCCACTTT. It yields the protein CASSWASWTGNSPLHF. The chain carries TRBV5-4 and TRBJ1-6; 8 nucleotides agree with TRBD1. This CDR3 is 16 amino acids long. The V gene end was trimmed by 3 bases and the J gene end by 10 bases; junction bases not matched to a gene: 12. The germline V gene encodes CDR1 SGHNT and CDR2 YYREEE (reference sequence).

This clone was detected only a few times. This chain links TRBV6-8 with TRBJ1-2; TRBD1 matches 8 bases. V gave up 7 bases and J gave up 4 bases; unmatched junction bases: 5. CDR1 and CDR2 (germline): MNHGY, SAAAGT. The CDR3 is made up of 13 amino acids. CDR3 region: CASTTGQGYGYTF. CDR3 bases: TGTGCCAGCACTACAGGACAGGGCTATGGCTACACCTTC.

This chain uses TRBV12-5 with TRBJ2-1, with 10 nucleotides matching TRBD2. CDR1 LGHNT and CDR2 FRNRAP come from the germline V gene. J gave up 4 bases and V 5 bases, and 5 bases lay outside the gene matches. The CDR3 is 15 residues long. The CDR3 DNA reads TGTGCTAGTGGTCCCGGGACTAGCGTATACAATGAGCAGTTCTTC. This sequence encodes CASGPGTSVYNEQFF. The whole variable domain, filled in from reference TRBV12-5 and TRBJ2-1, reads DARVTQTPRHKVTEMGQEVTMRCQPILGHNTVFWYRQTMMQGLELLAYFRNRAPLDDSGMPKDRFSAEMPDATLATLKIQPSEPRDSAVYFCASGPGTSVYNEQFFGPGTRLTVL.

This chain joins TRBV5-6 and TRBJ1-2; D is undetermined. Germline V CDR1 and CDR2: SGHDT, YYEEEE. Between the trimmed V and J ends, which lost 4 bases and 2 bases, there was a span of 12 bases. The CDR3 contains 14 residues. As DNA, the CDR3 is TGTGCCAGCAGCCGAAGGACGGCAAACTATGGCTACACCTTC. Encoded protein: CASSRRTANYGYTF.

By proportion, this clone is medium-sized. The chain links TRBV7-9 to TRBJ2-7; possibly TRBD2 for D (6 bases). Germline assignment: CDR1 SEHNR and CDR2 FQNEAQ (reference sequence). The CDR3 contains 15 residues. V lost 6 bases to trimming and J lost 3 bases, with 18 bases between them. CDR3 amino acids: CASSRDSLPFYEQYF. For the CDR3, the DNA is TGTGCCAGCAGTCGGGACTCCCTACCCTTCTACGAGCAGTACTTC. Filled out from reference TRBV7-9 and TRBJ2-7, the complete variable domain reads DTGVSQNPRHKITKRGQNVTFRCDPISEHNRLYWYRQTLGQGPEFLTYFQNEAQLEKSRLLSDRFSAERPKGSFSTLEIQRTEQGDSAMYLCASSRDSLPFYEQYFGPGTRLTVT.

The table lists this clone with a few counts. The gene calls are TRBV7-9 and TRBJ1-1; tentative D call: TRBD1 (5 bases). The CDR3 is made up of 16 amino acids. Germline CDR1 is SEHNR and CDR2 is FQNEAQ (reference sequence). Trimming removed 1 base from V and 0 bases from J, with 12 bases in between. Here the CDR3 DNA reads TGTGCCAGCAGCTTAGGGAGACAGTTCATGAACACTGAAGCTTTCTTT. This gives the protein CASSLGRQFMNTEAFF.

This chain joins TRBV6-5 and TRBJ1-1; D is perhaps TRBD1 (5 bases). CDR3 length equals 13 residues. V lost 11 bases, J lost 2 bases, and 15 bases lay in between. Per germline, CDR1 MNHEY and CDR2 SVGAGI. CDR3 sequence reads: CACFGGGNTEAFF. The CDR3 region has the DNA TGTGCCTGTTTCGGGGGGGGAAACACTGAAGCTTTCTTT.

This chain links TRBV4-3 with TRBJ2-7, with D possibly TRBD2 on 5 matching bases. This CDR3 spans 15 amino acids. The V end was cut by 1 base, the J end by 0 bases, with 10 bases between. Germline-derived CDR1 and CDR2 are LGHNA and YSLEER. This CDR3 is CASSQVAGISYEQYF. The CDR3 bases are TGCGCCAGCAGCCAAGTGGCCGGGATCTCCTACGAGCAGTACTTC.

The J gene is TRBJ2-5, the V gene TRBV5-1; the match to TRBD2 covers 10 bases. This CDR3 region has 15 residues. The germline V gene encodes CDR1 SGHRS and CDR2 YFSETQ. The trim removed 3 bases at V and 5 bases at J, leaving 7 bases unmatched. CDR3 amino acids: CASSSSGGQGETQYF. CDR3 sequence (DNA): TGCGCCAGCAGCTCTAGCGGGGGTCAAGGGGAGACCCAGTACTTC. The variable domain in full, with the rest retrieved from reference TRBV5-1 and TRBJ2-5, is KAGVTQTPRYLIKTRGQQVTLSCSPISGHRSVSWYQQTPGQGLQFLFEYFSETQRNKGNFPGRFSGRQFSNSRSEMNVSTLELGDSALYLCASSSSGGQGETQYFGPGTRLLVL.